This TCR beta chain is drawn from a study of regulatory T cells in long-lasting Graves disease. CDR3 length equals 14 residues. In germline, CDR1 is LNHDA, CDR2 SQIVND (reference sequence). V dropped 5 bases and J dropped 4; count of bases not matched to a gene: 7. Time point reported: persistent/refractory GD, antithyroid drugs over 5 years with positive TRAb. Making the TCR library involved RNA that had been extracted from PBMCs. According to the study, TCR beta libraries were built with iRepertoire HTBI primers and CDR3-region Arm-PCR. TCRdb independently ran MiXCR on the multiplex PCR reads; one entry per CDR3 protein. This sample has almost 350,000 distinct CDR3 sequences, with roughly 21% found just once. This clonotype showed up many times.

The sequence derives from a female donor with Graves disease. The gene calls are TRBV19 and TRBJ1-2; 7 nucleotides agree with TRBD1. The starting material was peripheral blood mononuclear cells (PBMCs), obtained when the disease was refractory, from a patient treated with antithyroid drugs. CDR3 nucleotides: TGTGCCAGTAGTTCGGCAGGGGGACTCTATGGCTACACCTTC. The encoded protein is CASSSAGGLYGYTF.